These 11 T cell receptor beta chains originate from one sample sequenced in a study of beta chain features in type 1 diabetes. All of the isolated RNA was reverse transcribed, so expressed TCRB transcripts were sequenced. The table came from immunoSEQ multiplex PCR; TCRdb's copy has only in-frame clones and leaves some out. Among hundreds of thousands of clones listed, approximately 12% were seen once. Sequencing input: naive CD4+ T cells from blood. Receptors were obtained from a man between 18 and 35 years old in good health.

The chain is built from TRBV4-3 and TRBJ1-1; no firm D call. Per germline, CDR1 LGHNA and CDR2 YSLEER. The CDR3 sequence is 12 residues long. The ends were cut back, 4 bases at V and 1 base at J, with 4 bases in the middle. The CDR3 here is CASSLANTEAFF. The CDR3 nucleotides read TGCGCCAGCAGCCTAGCGAACACTGAAGCTTTCTTT.

The table lists this clone with a few counts. This chain uses TRBV2 with TRBJ2-5; 9 nucleotides align to TRBD2. Germline CDR1 SNHLY, CDR2 FYNNEI. J gave up 1 base and V 2 bases, and 11 bases lay outside the gene matches. This CDR3 comprises 18 residues. The CDR3 reads CASSEWAMSGGTQETQYF. The CDR3 DNA follows: TGTGCCAGCAGTGAATGGGCGATGAGCGGGGGGACCCAAGAGACCCAGTACTTC.

This chain joins TRBV19 and TRBJ2-1, with TRBD2 matching over 8 bases. Germline-derived CDR1 and CDR2 are LNHDA and SQIVND (reference sequence). The CDR3 runs 14 residues. The junction had 8 bases not matched to a gene; V was cut back by 5 bases and J by 8 bases. The CDR3: CASSHTGTRDEQFF. The DNA of the CDR3 is TGTGCCAGTAGTCACACCGGGACTAGAGATGAGCAGTTCTTC.

This clone turned up a few times. The chain employs TRBV7-2 and TRBJ2-3; possibly TRBD2 for D (5 bases). This CDR3 region has 15 residues. Germline values: CDR1 SGHTA, CDR2 FQGNSA. Trimming left V 1 base short and J 5 bases short, with 13 bases between. The CDR3 reads CASSLGAGYGDTQYF. CDR3 sequence (DNA): TGTGCCAGCAGCTTAGGGGCGGGCTACGGAGATACGCAGTATTTT.

CDR3 residues: CASSLAGGRDEQFF. The CDR3, as DNA: TGTGCCAGCAGCTTGGCGGGAGGTCGCGATGAGCAGTTCTTC. The chain carries TRBV5-4 and TRBJ2-1, with TRBD2 matching over 7 bases. Germline V lookup: CDR1 SGHNT, CDR2 YYREEE (reference sequence). The CDR3 sequence is 14 residues long. V was clipped by 0 bases and J by 8 bases; unmatched bases: 5. Combining the CDR3 with reference TRBV5-4 and TRBJ2-1 gives the whole variable domain ETGVTQSPTHLIKTRGQQVTLRCSSQSGHNTVSWYQQALGQGPQFIFQYYREEENGRGNFPPRFSGLQFPNYSSELNVNALELDDSALYLCASSLAGGRDEQFFGPGTRLTVL.

This clone was found a few times. The rearrangement links TRBV29-1 to TRBJ2-1; the D gene is possibly TRBD1 (6 bases). The CDR3 extends over 15 amino acids. CDR1 and CDR2 (germline): SQVTM, ANQGSEA. V dropped 6 bases and J dropped 6 bases, with 21 bases sitting between them. CDR3 loop: CSVQGRSGSPNEQFF. In DNA, the CDR3 is TGCAGCGTCCAGGGGCGGAGTGGGAGTCCCAATGAGCAGTTCTTC.

On this clone: The same CDR3 also results from other DNA sequences found in this sample. This chain uses TRBV7-2 with TRBJ1-5; tentative D call: TRBD1 (6 bases). There are 13 residues in the CDR3. CDR1 is SGHTA and CDR2 is FQGNSA in the germline V gene. Trimming removed 3 bases at V and 5 bases at J, with 8 bases between. CDR3 bases: TGTGCCAGCAGCTTGGACAGTTATCAGCCCCAGCATTTT. Amino acid sequence: CASSLDSYQPQHF.

This clone was observed a few times. This chain joins TRBV30 and TRBJ2-3; D ambiguous. V lost 5 bases, J lost 5 bases, and 11 bases lay in between. Germline CDR1 reads GTSNPN; CDR2 reads SVGIG (reference sequence). CDR3 size: 12 residues. The CDR3 coding sequence is TGTGCCTGGTTCACTTCGGGAGATACGCAGTATTTT. Amino acid sequence: CAWFTSGDTQYF.

This clone came up a few times. The genes are TRBV4-2 and TRBJ1-3; 9 bases fit TRBD1. The CDR3 loop spans 15 amino acids. With V trimmed by 2 bases and J by 3 bases, 2 bases remained unmatched. The germline gives CDR1 LGHNA, CDR2 YNFKEQ. The CDR3 spells CASSQRTGDGNTIYF. The CDR3 nucleotides read TGTGCCAGCAGCCAACGGACAGGGGATGGAAACACCATATATTTT.

This clone has just a few counts. The rearrangement joins TRBV7-2 to TRBJ1-1; 10 nucleotides line up with TRBD1. CDR1 SGHTA and CDR2 FQGNSA come from the germline V gene. This CDR3 spans 14 amino acids. The V gene end was trimmed by 7 bases and the J gene end by 1 base; junction bases not matched to a gene: 3. The CDR3 protein is CASNRDRGNTEAFF. CDR3 in DNA: TGTGCCAGCAACCGGGACAGGGGGAACACTGAAGCTTTCTTT.

The rearrangement joins TRBV7-9 to TRBJ1-2; the D is unclear. V dropped 2 bases and J dropped 8 bases, with 9 bases sitting between them. There are 12 residues in the CDR3. The germline gives CDR1 SEHNR, CDR2 FQNEAQ (reference sequence). For the CDR3, the DNA is TGTGCCAGCAGCTTACGTCAGGAAGGCTACACCTTC. Protein sequence: CASSLRQEGYTF.